This is a list of T cell receptor beta chains from one sample in a study of T cell responses to AZD1222 COVID-19 vaccine. Method: immunoSEQ multiplex PCR; TCRdb's copy keeps in-frame clones and lacks some. Here the sample spans 140,000 or so clones, under 95% being singletons. This specimen was peripheral blood, taken 28 days after the second dose of the MenACWY control vaccine. The origin of the receptors is an adult who received the MenACWY meningococcal vaccine as a control. The CDR3 runs from the conserved cysteine through the conserved F or W. Fields, in order: D gene, J gene, V gene, CDR3 protein, CDR3 DNA. D genes are given only for firm matches.

d_call: -; j_call: TRBJ2-5; v_call: TRBV10-3; cdr3_aa: CAISEFQETQYF; cdr3_nt: TGTGCCATCAGTGAGTTCCAGGAGACCCAGTACTTC
d_call: -; j_call: TRBJ1-4; v_call: TRBV7-9; cdr3_aa: CASSLPGREKLFF; cdr3_nt: TGTGCCAGCAGCTTGCCTGGTCGGGAAAAACTGTTTTTT
d_call: -; j_call: TRBJ1-2; v_call: TRBV28; cdr3_aa: CASSLGPANYGYTF; cdr3_nt: TGTGCCAGCAGTTTAGGGCCAGCTAACTATGGCTACACCTTC
d_call: -; j_call: TRBJ2-2; v_call: TRBV7-3; cdr3_aa: CASSLRAAWENTGELFF; cdr3_nt: TGTGCCAGCAGCTTAAGGGCGGCTTGGGAGAACACCGGGGAGCTGTTTTTT
d_call: -; j_call: TRBJ2-7; v_call: TRBV6-6; cdr3_aa: CASSLLPSSYEQYF; cdr3_nt: TGTGCCAGCAGTTTACTCCCAAGCTCCTACGAGCAGTACTTC
d_call: -; j_call: TRBJ2-3; v_call: TRBV28; cdr3_aa: CASSFPRPDTQYF; cdr3_nt: TGTGCCAGCAGTTTCCCGAGGCCAGATACGCAGTATTTT
d_call: TRBD2; j_call: TRBJ2-5; v_call: TRBV9; cdr3_aa: CASSVVAGVGETQYF; cdr3_nt: TGTGCCAGCAGCGTCGTAGCGGGAGTTGGTGAGACCCAGTACTTC
d_call: -; j_call: TRBJ1-4; v_call: TRBV7-9; cdr3_aa: CASSLFSQGGEKLFF; cdr3_nt: TGTGCCAGCAGCTTATTTTCCCAGGGTGGTGAAAAACTGTTTTTT
d_call: -; j_call: TRBJ2-1; v_call: TRBV7-2; cdr3_aa: CASSLGGPRDEQFF; cdr3_nt: TGTGCCAGCAGCTTAGGGGGCCCGCGCGATGAGCAGTTCTTC
d_call: -; j_call: TRBJ2-2; v_call: TRBV14; cdr3_aa: CASSQVRGTGELFF; cdr3_nt: TGTGCCAGCAGCCAAGTTCGGGGTACCGGGGAGCTGTTTTTT
d_call: -; j_call: TRBJ1-1; v_call: TRBV24-1; cdr3_aa: CATSDPNTEAFF; cdr3_nt: TGTGCCACCAGTGATCCAAACACTGAAGCTTTCTTT
d_call: -; j_call: TRBJ2-5; v_call: TRBV19; cdr3_aa: CASSSIRETQYF; cdr3_nt: TGTGCCAGTAGCTCCATAAGGGAGACCCAGTACTTC
d_call: -; j_call: TRBJ1-3; v_call: TRBV19; cdr3_aa: CASSTGTIDNTIYF; cdr3_nt: TGTGCCAGCTCAACCGGGACGATAGACAACACCATATATTTT
d_call: TRBD1; j_call: TRBJ2-1; v_call: TRBV4-3; cdr3_aa: CASSPRTGWNEQFF; cdr3_nt: TGCGCCAGCAGCCCCCGGACAGGGTGGAATGAGCAGTTCTTC
d_call: TRBD1; j_call: TRBJ1-1; v_call: TRBV19; cdr3_aa: CASSISGTGGHTEAFF; cdr3_nt: TGTGCCAGTAGTATAAGCGGGACAGGGGGCCACACTGAAGCTTTCTTT
d_call: TRBD1; j_call: TRBJ1-6; v_call: TRBV6-5; cdr3_aa: CASSYTGENSPLHF; cdr3_nt: TGTGCCAGCAGTTACACAGGGGAGAATTCACCCCTCCACTTT
d_call: -; j_call: TRBJ2-5; v_call: TRBV9; cdr3_aa: CASSGGHQRETQYF; cdr3_nt: TGTGCCAGCAGCGGAGGACACCAAAGGGAGACCCAGTACTTC
d_call: TRBD1; j_call: TRBJ2-7; v_call: TRBV6-1; cdr3_aa: CASSEAEGDRASYEQYF; cdr3_nt: TGTGCCAGCAGTGAAGCGGAAGGGGACAGGGCCTCCTACGAGCAGTACTTC
d_call: TRBD2; j_call: TRBJ2-3; v_call: TRBV25-1; cdr3_aa: CASSDLIRDYTDTQYF; cdr3_nt: TGTGCCAGCAGTGACCTCATCCGGGACTACACAGATACGCAGTATTTT
d_call: -; j_call: TRBJ1-6; v_call: TRBV30; cdr3_aa: CAWIKDNSPLHF; cdr3_nt: TGTGCCTGGATTAAAGATAATTCACCCCTCCACTTT